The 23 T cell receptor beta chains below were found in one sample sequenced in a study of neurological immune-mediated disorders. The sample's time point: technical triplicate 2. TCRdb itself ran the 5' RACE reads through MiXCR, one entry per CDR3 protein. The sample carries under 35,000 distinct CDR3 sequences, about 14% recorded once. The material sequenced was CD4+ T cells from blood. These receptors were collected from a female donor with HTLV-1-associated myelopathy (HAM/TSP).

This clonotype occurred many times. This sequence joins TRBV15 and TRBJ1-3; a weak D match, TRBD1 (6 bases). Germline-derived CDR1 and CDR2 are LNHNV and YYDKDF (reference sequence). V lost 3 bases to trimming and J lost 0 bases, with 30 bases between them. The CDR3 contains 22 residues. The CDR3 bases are TGTGCCACCAGCAGGGACGAACACGGGGTATGGGGGGCTCTTCACTCTGGAAACACCATATATTTT. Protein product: CATSRDEHGVWGALHSGNTIYF. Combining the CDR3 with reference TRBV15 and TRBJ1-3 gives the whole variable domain DAMVIQNPRYQVTQFGKPVTLSCSQTLNHNVMYWYQQKSSQAPKLLFHYYDKDFNNEADTPDNFQSRRPNTSFCFLDIRSPGLGDTAMYLCATSRDEHGVWGALHSGNTIYFGEGSWLTVV.

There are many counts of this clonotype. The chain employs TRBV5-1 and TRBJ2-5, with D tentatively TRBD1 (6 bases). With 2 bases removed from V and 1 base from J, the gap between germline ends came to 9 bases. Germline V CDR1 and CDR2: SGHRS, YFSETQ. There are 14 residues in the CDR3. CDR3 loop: CASSFGRGQETQYF. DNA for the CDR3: TGCGCCAGCAGCTTTGGCAGGGGCCAAGAGACCCAGTACTTC.

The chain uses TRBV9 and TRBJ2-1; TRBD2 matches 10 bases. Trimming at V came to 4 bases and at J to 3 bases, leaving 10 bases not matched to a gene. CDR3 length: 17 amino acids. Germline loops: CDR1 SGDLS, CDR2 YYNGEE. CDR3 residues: CASSKWPRTSGYNEQFF. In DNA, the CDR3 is TGTGCCAGCAGCAAGTGGCCTAGGACTAGCGGCTACAATGAGCAGTTCTTC.

The DNA for the CDR3 is TGTGCCATCAGTCAGGAGGACACAGATACGCAGTATTTT. Protein sequence: CAISQEDTDTQYF. The chain recombines TRBV10-3 with TRBJ2-3, with D perhaps matching TRBD2 (5 bases). The CDR3 length is 13 residues. V lost 5 bases and J lost 2, with 8 bases in between. Germline V gene data show CDR1 as ENHRY and CDR2 as SYGVKD.

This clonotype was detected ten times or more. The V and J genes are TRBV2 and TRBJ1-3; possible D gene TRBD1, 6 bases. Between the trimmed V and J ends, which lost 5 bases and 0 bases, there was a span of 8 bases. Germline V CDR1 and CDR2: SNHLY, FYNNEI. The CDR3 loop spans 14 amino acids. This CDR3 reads CASSRDTSGNTIYF. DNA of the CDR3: TGTGCCAGCAGTCGGGACACCTCTGGAAACACCATATATTTT.

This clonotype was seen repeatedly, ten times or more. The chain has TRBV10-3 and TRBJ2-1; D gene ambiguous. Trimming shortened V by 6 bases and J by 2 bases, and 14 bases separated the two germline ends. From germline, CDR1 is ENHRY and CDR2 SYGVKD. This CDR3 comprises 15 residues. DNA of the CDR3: TGTGCCATCAGCAAATCTTCAGAGACCTACAATGAGCAGTTCTTC. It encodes CAISKSSETYNEQFF.

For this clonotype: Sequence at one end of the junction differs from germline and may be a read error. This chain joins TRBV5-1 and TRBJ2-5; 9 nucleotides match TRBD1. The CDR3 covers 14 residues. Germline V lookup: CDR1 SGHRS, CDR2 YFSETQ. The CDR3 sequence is CSSSHRGPGETQYF. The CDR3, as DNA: TGCTCCAGCAGCCACAGGGGGCCGGGGGAGACCCAGTATTTC.

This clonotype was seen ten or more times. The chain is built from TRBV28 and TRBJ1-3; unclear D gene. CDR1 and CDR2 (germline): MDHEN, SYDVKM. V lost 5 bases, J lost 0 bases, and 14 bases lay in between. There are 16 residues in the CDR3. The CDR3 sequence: CASSHLAISSGNTIYF. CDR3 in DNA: TGTGCCAGCAGTCACCTAGCTATAAGCTCTGGAAACACCATATATTTT.

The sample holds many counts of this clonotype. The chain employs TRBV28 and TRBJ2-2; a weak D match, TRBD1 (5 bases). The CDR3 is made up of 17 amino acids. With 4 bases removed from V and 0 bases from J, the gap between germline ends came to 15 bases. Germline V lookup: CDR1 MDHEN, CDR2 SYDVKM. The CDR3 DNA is TGTGCCAGCAGTTCCCCAGCCTCGACAGCGAACACCGGGGAGCTGTTTTTT. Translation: CASSSPASTANTGELFF.

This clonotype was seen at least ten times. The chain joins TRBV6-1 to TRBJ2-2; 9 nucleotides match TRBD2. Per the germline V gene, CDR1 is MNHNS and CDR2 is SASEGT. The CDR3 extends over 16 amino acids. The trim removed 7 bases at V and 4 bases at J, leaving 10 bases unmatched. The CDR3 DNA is TGTGCCAGCATAGAAGCCGGGACTAGCCTCACCGGGGAGCTGTTTTTT. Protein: CASIEAGTSLTGELFF.

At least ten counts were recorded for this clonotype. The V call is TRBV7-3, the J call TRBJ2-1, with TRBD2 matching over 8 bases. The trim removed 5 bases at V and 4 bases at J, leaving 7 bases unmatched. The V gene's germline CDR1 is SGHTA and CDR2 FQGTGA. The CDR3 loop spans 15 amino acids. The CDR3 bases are TGTGCCAGCAGCCGCGGCGGGGGGCTATACAATGAGCAGTTCTTC. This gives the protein CASSRGGGLYNEQFF.

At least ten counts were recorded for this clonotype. The CDR3 sequence: CASTPGGGASTDTQYF. CDR3 in DNA: TGTGCCAGCACGCCGGGGGGGGGGGCAAGCACAGATACGCAGTATTTT. This chain connects TRBV5-4 to TRBJ2-3, with TRBD2 matching 8 bases. The CDR3 length is 16 residues. The V gene end was trimmed by 6 bases and the J gene end by 0 bases; junction bases not matched to a gene: 9. The germline CDR1 and CDR2 sequences are SGHNT and YYREEE (reference sequence).

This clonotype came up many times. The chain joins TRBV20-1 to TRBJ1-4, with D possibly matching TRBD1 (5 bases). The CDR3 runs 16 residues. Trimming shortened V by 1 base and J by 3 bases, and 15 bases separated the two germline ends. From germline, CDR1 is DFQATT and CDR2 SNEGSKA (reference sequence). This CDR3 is CSARVMGGTSNEKLFF. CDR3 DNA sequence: TGCAGTGCTAGAGTCATGGGGGGGACTTCTAATGAAAAACTGTTTTTT.

Here the CDR3 reads CASSSQGQPQHF. Here the CDR3 DNA reads TGTGCCAGCAGTTCCCAGGGGCAGCCCCAGCATTTT. This rearrangement joins TRBV6-2 or TRBV6-3 to TRBJ1-5, with a possible D match to TRBD1 (6 bases). The CDR3 has 12 amino acids. Trimming shortened V by 4 bases and J by 7 bases, and 8 bases separated the two germline ends. The germline V gene encodes CDR1 MNHEY and CDR2 SVGEGT.

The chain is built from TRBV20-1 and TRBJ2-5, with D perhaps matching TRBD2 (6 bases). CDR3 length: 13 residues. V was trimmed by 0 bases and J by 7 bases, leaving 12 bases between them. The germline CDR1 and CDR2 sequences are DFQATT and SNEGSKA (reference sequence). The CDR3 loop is CSARDRQEGTQYF. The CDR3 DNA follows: TGCAGTGCTAGAGATAGGCAGGAGGGGACCCAGTACTTC.

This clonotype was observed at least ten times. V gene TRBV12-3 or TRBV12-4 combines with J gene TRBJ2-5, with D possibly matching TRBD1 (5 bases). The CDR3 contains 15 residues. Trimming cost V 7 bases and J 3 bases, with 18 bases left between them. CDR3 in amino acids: CASMAPGVGEETQYF. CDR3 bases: TGTGCCAGCATGGCGCCTGGGGTAGGGGAAGAGACCCAGTACTTC.

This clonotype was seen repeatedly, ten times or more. In DNA, the CDR3 is TGCAGTGCCCAAACGGCGGAGACCTTAAACTATGGCTACACCTTC. It yields the protein CSAQTAETLNYGYTF. V gene TRBV20-1 combines with J gene TRBJ1-2; D gene ambiguous. Between the trimmed V and J ends, which lost 6 bases and 2 bases, there was a span of 19 bases. The CDR3 totals 15 residues. Germline CDR1 reads DFQATT; CDR2 reads SNEGSKA (reference sequence).

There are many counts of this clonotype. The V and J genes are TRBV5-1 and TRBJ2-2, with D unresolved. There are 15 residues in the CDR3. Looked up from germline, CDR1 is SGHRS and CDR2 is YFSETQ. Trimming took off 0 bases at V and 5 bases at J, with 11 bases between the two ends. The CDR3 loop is CASSLAIALTGELFF. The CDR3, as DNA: TGCGCCAGCAGCTTGGCGATAGCCTTAACCGGGGAGCTGTTTTTT.

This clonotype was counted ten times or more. CDR3 residues: CSAPRGSGANTDTQYF. CDR3 bases: TGCAGTGCCCCGCGGGGAAGCGGGGCCAACACAGATACGCAGTATTTT. The chain combines TRBV20-1 with TRBJ2-3, with TRBD2 identical over 7 bases. This CDR3 is 16 amino acids long. V was clipped by 6 bases and J by 2 bases; unmatched bases: 14. The germline V gene has CDR1 DFQATT and CDR2 SNEGSKA (reference sequence).

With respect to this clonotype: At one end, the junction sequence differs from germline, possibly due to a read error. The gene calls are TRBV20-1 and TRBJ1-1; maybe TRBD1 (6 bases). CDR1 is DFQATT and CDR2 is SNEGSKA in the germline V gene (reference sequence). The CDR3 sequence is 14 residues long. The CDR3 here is CSSRADSMNSEAFF. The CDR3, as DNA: TGCAGTTCTAGAGCGGACAGCATGAACTCTGAAGCTTTCTTT.

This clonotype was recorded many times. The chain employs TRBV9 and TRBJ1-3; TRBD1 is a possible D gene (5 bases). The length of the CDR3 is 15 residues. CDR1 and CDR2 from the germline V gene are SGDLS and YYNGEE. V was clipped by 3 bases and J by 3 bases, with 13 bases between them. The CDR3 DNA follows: TGTGCCAGCAGCGATGGACAAGCCATTGGAAACACCATATATTTT. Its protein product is CASSDGQAIGNTIYF.

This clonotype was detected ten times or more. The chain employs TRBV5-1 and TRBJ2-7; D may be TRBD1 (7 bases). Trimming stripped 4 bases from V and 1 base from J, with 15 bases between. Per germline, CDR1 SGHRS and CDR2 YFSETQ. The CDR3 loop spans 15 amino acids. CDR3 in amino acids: CASSGGTVYSYEQYF. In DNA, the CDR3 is TGCGCCAGCAGCGGCGGGACAGTATATTCCTACGAGCAGTACTTC.

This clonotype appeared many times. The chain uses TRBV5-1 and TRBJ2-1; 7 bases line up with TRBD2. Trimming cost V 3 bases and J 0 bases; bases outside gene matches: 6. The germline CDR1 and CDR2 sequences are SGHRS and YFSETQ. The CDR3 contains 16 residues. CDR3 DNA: TGCGCCAGCAGCTCCGGGGGAGGGAGCTCCTACAATGAGCAGTTCTTC. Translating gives CASSSGGGSSYNEQFF.